This entry lists 2 T cell receptor beta chains sequenced from one sample in a study of blood T cell repertoires in COVID-19. Here immunoSEQ multiplex PCR was the method, and the copy in TCRdb shows in-frame clones only, minus some. Among approximately 110,000 clones, 80% to 95% were seen once, and the ten largest hold about 2%. Source material: peripheral blood. These receptors were taken from a middle-aged man with COVID-19, enrolled during active disease.

The chain carries TRBV9 and TRBJ2-1, with 13 bases fitting TRBD2. Trimming took 0 bases from V and 8 from J; bases not matched to a gene: 2. The CDR3 loop spans 15 amino acids. Germline lookup yields CDR1 SGDLS and CDR2 YYNGEE. The CDR3 loop reads CASSVVTSGRDEQFF. The CDR3 nucleotides read TGTGCCAGCAGCGTAGTTACTAGCGGGAGGGATGAGCAGTTCTTC.

This rearrangement joins TRBV30 to TRBJ2-1; D call uncertain. The germline V gene has CDR1 GTSNPN and CDR2 SVGIG (reference sequence). The CDR3 has 13 amino acids. The V and J ends lost 1 base and 2 bases respectively, with 6 bases between them. CDR3 DNA: TGTGCCTGGAGTGACAAAACCTACAATGAGCAGTTCTTC. Its protein product is CAWSDKTYNEQFF.